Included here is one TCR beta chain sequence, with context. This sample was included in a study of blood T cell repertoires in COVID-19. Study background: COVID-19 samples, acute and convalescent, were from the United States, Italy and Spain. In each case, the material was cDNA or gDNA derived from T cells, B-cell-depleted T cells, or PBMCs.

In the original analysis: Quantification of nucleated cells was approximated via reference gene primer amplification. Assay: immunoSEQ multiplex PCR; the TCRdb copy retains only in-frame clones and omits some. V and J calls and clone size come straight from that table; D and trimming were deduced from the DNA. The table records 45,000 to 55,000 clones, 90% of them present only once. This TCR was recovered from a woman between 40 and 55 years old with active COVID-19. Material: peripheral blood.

The CDR3 loop is CASSQDLTGTGWDGYTF. The CDR3 region has the DNA TGTGCCAGCAGCCAAGATCTGACCGGGACAGGCTGGGATGGCTACACCTTC. The chain uses TRBV3-1 (or the pseudogene TRBV3-2) and TRBJ1-2; TRBD1 matches 8 bases. Germline V CDR1 and CDR2: LGHDT, YNNKEL (reference sequence). The V and J ends lost 0 bases and 6 bases, in that order; junction bases with no gene match: 12. The CDR3 length is 17 residues.